Described below is a single TCR beta chain sequence and its context. One junction end does not reproduce the germline sequence, and a read error may be involved. PCR used 60 Vbeta primers and 13 Jbeta primers. The table came from immunoSEQ multiplex PCR; TCRdb's copy has only in-frame clones and leaves some out. The repertoire has 100,000 to 150,000 clones, more than 60% of them found once; the top ten carry approximately 1.7%. These data originate in a study of cytomegalovirus exposure and HLA in healthy donors. This receptor was identified in a woman aged 35 to 49 in good health and CMV-seronegative. The sequenced sample consisted of PBMCs.

CDR3 coding DNA: TGTGCCAGCAGCATTACTACCTACTCAACGAATGAAAAACTGTTTTTT. Translation: CASSITTYSTNEKLFF. The chain couples TRBV7-9 to TRBJ1-4; the D is unclear. Germline V lookup: CDR1 SEHNR, CDR2 FQNEAQ (reference sequence). This CDR3 is built from 16 residues. Supplemented by reference TRBV7-9 and TRBJ1-4, the full variable domain reads DTGVSQNPRHKITKRGQNVTFRCDPISEHNRLYWYRQTLGQGPEFLTYFQNEAQLEKSRLLSDRFSAERPKGSFSTLEIQRTEQGDSAMYLCASSITTYSTNEKLFFGSGTQLSVL.